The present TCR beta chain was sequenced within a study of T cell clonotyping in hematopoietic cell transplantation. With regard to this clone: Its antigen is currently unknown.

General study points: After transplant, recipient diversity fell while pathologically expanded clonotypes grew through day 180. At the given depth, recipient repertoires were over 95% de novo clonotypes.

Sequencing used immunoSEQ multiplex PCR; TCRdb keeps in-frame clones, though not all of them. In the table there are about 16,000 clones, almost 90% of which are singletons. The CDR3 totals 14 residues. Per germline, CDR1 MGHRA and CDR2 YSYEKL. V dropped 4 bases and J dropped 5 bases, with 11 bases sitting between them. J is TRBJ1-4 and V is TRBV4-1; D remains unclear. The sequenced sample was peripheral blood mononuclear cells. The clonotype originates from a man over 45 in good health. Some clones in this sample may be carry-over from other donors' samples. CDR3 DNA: TGCGCCAGCAGCCGTGGATGGACGAATGAAAAACTGTTTTTT. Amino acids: CASSRGWTNEKLFF.